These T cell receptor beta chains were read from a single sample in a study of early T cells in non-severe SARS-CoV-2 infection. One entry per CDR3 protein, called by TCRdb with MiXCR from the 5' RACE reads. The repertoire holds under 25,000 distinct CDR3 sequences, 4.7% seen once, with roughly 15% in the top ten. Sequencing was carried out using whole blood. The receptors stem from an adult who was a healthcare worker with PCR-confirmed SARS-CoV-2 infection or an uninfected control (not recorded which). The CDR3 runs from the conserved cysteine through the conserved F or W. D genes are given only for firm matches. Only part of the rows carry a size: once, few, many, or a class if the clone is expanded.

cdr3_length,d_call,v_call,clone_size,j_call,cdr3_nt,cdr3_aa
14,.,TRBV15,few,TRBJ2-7,TGTGCCACCAGCAGTCAACTACCCATAAATGAGCAGTACTTC,CATSSQLPINEQYF
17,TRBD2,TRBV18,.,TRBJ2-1,TGTGCCAGCTCACCACAGGCTAGCGGACCTTCCTACAATGAGCAGTTCTTC,CASSPQASGPSYNEQFF
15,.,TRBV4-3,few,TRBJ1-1,TGCGCCAGCAGCCTCAATCAACGGGGTATGACTGAAGCTTTCTTT,CASSLNQRGMTEAFF
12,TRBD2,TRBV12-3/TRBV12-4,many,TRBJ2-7,TGTGCCAGCGGGAGGGCGTCCTACGAGCAGTACTTC,CASGRASYEQYF
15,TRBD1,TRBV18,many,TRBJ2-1,TGTGCCAGCTCATCCCGACAGGGGGCGGTGAATGAGCAGTTCTTC,CASSSRQGAVNEQFF
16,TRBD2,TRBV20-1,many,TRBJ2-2,TGCAGTGCTAGAGATAGCAGCGGGAGGGCCTTCGGGGAGCTGTTTTTT,CSARDSSGRAFGELFF
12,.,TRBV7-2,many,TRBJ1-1,TGTGCCAGCAGCAAAGAGGTGACTGAAGCTTTCTTT,CASSKEVTEAFF
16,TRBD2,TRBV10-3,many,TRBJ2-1,TGTGCCATCAGGGATACTAGCGGGGCTATCTACAATGAGCAGTTCTTC,CAIRDTSGAIYNEQFF
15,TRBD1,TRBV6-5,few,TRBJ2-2,TGTGCCAGCAACGACAGGGCGTGGAACACCGGGGAGCTGTTTTTT,CASNDRAWNTGELFF
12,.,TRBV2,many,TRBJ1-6,TGTGCCAGCAGGACGTTCGGCTCACCCCTCCACTTT,CASRTFGSPLHF
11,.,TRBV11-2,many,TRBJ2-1,TGTGCCAGCAGCTACTACAATGAGCAGTTCTTC,CASSYYNEQFF
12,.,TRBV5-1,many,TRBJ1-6,TGCGCCAGCAGCTTGGTGAATTCACCCCTCCACTTT,CASSLVNSPLHF
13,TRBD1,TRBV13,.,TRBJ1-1,TGTGCCAGCAGCTTAGGAGGGGGCGGTGAAGCTTTCTTT,CASSLGGGGEAFF
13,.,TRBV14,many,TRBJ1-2,TGTGCCAGCAGCCCTACAGATTCCTATGGCTACACCTTC,CASSPTDSYGYTF
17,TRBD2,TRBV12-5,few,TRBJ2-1,TGTGCTAGTGGTTTGGTCTGGACTAGCGGGGAATACAATGAGCAGTTCTTC,CASGLVWTSGEYNEQFF
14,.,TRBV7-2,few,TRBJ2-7,TGTGTCAGCAACCCACTTGGCCCCCCCTACGAGCAGTACTTC,CVSNPLGPPYEQYF
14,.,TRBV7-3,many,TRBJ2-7,TGTGCCAGCAGCTCATACAGGAGACCCTACGAGCAGTACTTC,CASSSYRRPYEQYF
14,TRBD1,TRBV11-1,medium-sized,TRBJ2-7,TGTGCCAGCAGCATGGACAGGGATAGGTACGAGCAGTACTTC,CASSMDRDRYEQYF
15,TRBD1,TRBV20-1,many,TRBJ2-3,TGCAGTGCAGGCACAGGGGCCAGGGGCACAGATACGCAGTATTTT,CSAGTGARGTDTQYF
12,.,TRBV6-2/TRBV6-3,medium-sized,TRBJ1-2,TGTGCCAGCAGTTACTCGGCGGGTGGCTACACCTTC,CASSYSAGGYTF
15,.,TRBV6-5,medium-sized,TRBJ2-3,TGTGCCAGCAGTTACGCGAGGCTGGGCACAGATACGCAGTATTTT,CASSYARLGTDTQYF
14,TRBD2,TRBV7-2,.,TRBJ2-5,TGTGCCAGCAGCTTAGGGGCGGGGGGAGAGACCCAGTACTTC,CASSLGAGGETQYF
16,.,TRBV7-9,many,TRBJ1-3,TGTGCCAGCAGCGTCCGACAGGAAGAATCTGGAAACACCATATATTTT,CASSVRQEESGNTIYF
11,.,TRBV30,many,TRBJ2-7,TGTGCGGGTAGCTCTGACCACGAGCAGTACTTC,CAGSSDHEQYF
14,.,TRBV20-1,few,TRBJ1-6,TGCAGTGCTAGAGGTGACAGGCTATACTCACCCCTCCACTTT,CSARGDRLYSPLHF
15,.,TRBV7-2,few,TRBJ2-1,TGTGCCAGCAGCTTACAGGGGGGCTCCTACAATGAGCAGTTCTTC,CASSLQGGSYNEQFF
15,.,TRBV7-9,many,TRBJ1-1,TGTGCCAGCAGCTTAGTTCGCCAGATGAACACTGAAGCTTTCTTT,CASSLVRQMNTEAFF
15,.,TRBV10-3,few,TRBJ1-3,TGTGCCATCAGTGACTCGTACGGCTCTGGAAACACCATATATTTT,CAISDSYGSGNTIYF
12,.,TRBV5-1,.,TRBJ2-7,TGCGCCAGCAGGGCGGAGGCCTACGAGCAGTACTTC,CASRAEAYEQYF
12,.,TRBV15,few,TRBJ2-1,TGTGCCACCAGCAGAGCGGCATATGAGCAGTTCTTC,CATSRAAYEQFF
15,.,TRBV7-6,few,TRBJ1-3,TGTGCCAGCAGCTTAAGTCAGGCAACCGGAAACACCATATATTTT,CASSLSQATGNTIYF
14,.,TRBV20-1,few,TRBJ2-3,TGCAGTGCTAGTTTTCCGACAAGCACAGATACGCAGTATTTT,CSASFPTSTDTQYF
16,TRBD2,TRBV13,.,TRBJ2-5,TGTGCCAGCAGCCCCCCGAGTGGGAGGGGCAGAGAGACCCAGTACTTC,CASSPPSGRGRETQYF
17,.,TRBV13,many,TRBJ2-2,TGTGCCAGCAGCCCCCTCGTAGGGGAATTAGGCACCGGGGAGCTGTTTTTT,CASSPLVGELGTGELFF
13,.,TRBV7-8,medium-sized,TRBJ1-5,TGTGCCAGCAGCTTAGCAGGGGACCAGCCCCAGCATTTT,CASSLAGDQPQHF
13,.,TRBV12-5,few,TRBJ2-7,TGTGCTAGTGGTACGGGACACTTCTACGAGCAGTACTTC,CASGTGHFYEQYF
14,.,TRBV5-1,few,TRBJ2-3,TGCGCCAGCTCTACAGGTGGTTTTACAGATACGCAGTATTTT,CASSTGGFTDTQYF
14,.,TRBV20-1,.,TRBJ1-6,TGCAGTGTTCCGACTCTTCCGAATAATTCACCCCTCCACTTT,CSVPTLPNNSPLHF
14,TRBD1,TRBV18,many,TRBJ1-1,TGTGCCAGCTCTACACAGGGGCTGAACACTGAAGCTTTCTTT,CASSTQGLNTEAFF
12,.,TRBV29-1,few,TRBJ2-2,TGCAGCGTTGGAAGGGGGGCCGGGGAGCTGTTTTTT,CSVGRGAGELFF
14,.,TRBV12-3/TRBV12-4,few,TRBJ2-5,TGTGCCAGCAGCCGCGGGACTCACCAAGAGACCCAGTACTTC,CASSRGTHQETQYF
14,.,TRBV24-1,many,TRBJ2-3,TGTGCCACCAGTGATTTGGCAGGGCCAGATACGCAGTATTTT,CATSDLAGPDTQYF
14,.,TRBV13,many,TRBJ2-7,TGTGCCAGCAGCGCGGCGGGAAGCTCCTACGAGCAGTACTTC,CASSAAGSSYEQYF
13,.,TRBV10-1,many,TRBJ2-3,TGCGCCAGCAACCCGAACCTAGGGGATACGCAGTATTTT,CASNPNLGDTQYF
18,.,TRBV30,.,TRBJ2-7,TGTGCCTGGAGTGTATCCCCGGTGGGAACAGGGATCTCCTACGAGCAGTACTTC,CAWSVSPVGTGISYEQYF
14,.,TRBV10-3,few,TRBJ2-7,TGTGCCATCAGAAAAGCTGGCGGGGACGGCGAGCAGTACTTC,CAIRKAGGDGEQYF
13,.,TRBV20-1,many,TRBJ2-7,TGCAGTGCTAGACCCCAGGGCACCTACGAGCAGTACTTC,CSARPQGTYEQYF
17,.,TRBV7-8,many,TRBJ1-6,TGTGCCAGCAGCCCAGAGGTCGGGAGAAGTCGAATTTCACCCCTCCACTTT,CASSPEVGRSRISPLHF
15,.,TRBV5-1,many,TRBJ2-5,TGCGCCAGCAGCTTTTCCCTAGTCGGGGGAGAGACCCAGTACTTC,CASSFSLVGGETQYF